These 26 T cell receptor beta chains originate from one sample sequenced in a study of PD-1 blockade in classical Hodgkin lymphoma. Libraries were prepared by immunoSEQ multiplex PCR; TCRdb keeps only in-frame clonotypes and omits some of them. Of under 110,000 clones in the sample, around 89% were seen once. There was relapse after autologous stem cell transplantation in every patient, and there was variation in brentuximab vedotin exposure. The material sequenced was peripheral blood mononuclear cells (PBMCs), taken before the second cycle of nivolumab. The receptors were gathered from a human donor with classical Hodgkin lymphoma.

The chain uses TRBV6-5 and TRBJ2-7, with D hard to call. Deletions cut 2 bases from V and 0 bases from J, with 11 bases between. The CDR3 has 15 amino acids. CDR1 MNHEY and CDR2 SVGAGI come from the germline V gene. CDR3 sequence (DNA): TGTGCCAGCAGTTACCTGGATGGTAGCTCCTACGAGCAGTACTTC. This translates into CASSYLDGSSYEQYF.

CDR3 sequence reads: CASSLARGAYNEQFF. CDR3 nucleotide sequence: TGTGCCAGCAGCTTAGCCCGGGGGGCGTACAATGAGCAGTTCTTC. The chain has TRBV7-2 and TRBJ2-1, with D tentatively TRBD2 (7 bases). The CDR3 is 15 residues long. In germline, CDR1 is SGHTA, CDR2 FQGNSA. V lost 0 bases to trimming and J lost 4 bases, with 10 bases between them.

The chain is built from TRBV11-2 and TRBJ2-7, with 7 bases identical to TRBD1. This CDR3 has 14 amino acids. J gave up 0 bases and V 5 bases, and 4 bases lay outside the gene matches. Germline CDR1 and CDR2: SGHAT and FQNNGV. CDR3 nucleotide sequence: TGTGCCAGCAGCGGATGGGACAGCTCCTACGAGCAGTACTTC. Residues: CASSGWDSSYEQYF.

The chain carries TRBV30 and TRBJ2-7; 10 nucleotides align to TRBD1. The length of the CDR3 is 15 residues. V gave up 3 bases and J gave up 1 base; unmatched junction bases: 6. CDR1 and CDR2 from the germline V gene are GTSNPN and SVGIG (reference sequence). CDR3 in amino acids: CAWRFRDRGSYEQYF. The DNA of the CDR3 is TGTGCCTGGAGATTCCGGGACAGGGGTTCCTACGAGCAGTACTTC.

This clone appeared once. The rearrangement uses TRBV9 and TRBJ2-3; D is ambiguous. The CDR3 covers 14 residues. Trimming took 0 bases from V and 2 from J, leaving 7 bases between them. CDR1 is SGDLS and CDR2 is YYNGEE in the germline V gene. Here the CDR3 reads CASSVDPTTDTQYF. The DNA for the CDR3 is TGTGCCAGCAGCGTAGATCCCACCACAGATACGCAGTATTTT.

V usage is TRBV10-3 and J usage is TRBJ2-3, with D possibly being TRBD1 or TRBD2 (6 bases each). V was shortened by 3 bases and J by 6 bases, with 13 bases between the two germline ends. The CDR3 is made up of 14 amino acids. Germline V gives CDR1 ENHRY, CDR2 SYGVKD. For the CDR3, the DNA is TGTGCCATCAGTGACCCGTGGGGGGCGGATACGCAGTATTTT. This codes for CAISDPWGADTQYF.

This clone was observed a handful of times. This sequence joins TRBV29-1 and TRBJ1-1; perhaps TRBD1 as D (5 bases). The CDR3 has 13 amino acids. CDR1 and CDR2 (germline): SQVTM, ANQGSEA. Trimming left V 3 bases short and J 3 bases short, with 11 bases between. The chain's CDR3 is CSVEAGSYTEAFF. In DNA, the CDR3 is TGCAGCGTTGAGGCAGGGTCGTACACTGAAGCTTTCTTT. Complete variable domain (other parts from reference TRBV29-1 and TRBJ1-1): SAVISQKPSRDICQRGTSLTIQCQVDSQVTMMFWYRQQPGQSLTLIATANQGSEATYESGFVIDKFPISRPNLTFSTLTVSNMSPEDSSIYLCSVEAGSYTEAFFGQGTRLTVV.

This clone was seen more than once but under ten times. The CDR3 is CAWSVQRNTEAFF. CDR3 bases: TGTGCCTGGAGTGTACAAAGGAACACTGAAGCTTTCTTT. The chain has TRBV30 and TRBJ1-1; D uncertain. This CDR3 has 13 residues. In germline, CDR1 is GTSNPN, CDR2 SVGIG (reference sequence). The V end lost 0 bases, the J end lost 1 base, and 6 bases lay between the germline ends.

CDR3 DNA sequence: TGTGCCAGCAGTGAATGGGGACCCCCAAGTGAAGCTTTCTTT. It yields the protein CASSEWGPPSEAFF. The chain couples TRBV25-1 to TRBJ1-1, with a possible D match to TRBD1 (5 bases). Trimming pared 1 base from V and 7 bases from J, leaving 13 bases between. Germline lookup yields CDR1 MGHDK and CDR2 SYGVNS. This CDR3 contains 14 residues.

The chain recombines TRBV19 with TRBJ2-7; 7 bases match TRBD1. Losses at the gene ends were 3 bases for V and 3 bases for J; bases not matched to a gene: 8. CDR1 is LNHDA, CDR2 SQIVND, per germline (reference sequence). This CDR3 comprises 15 residues. Here the CDR3 DNA reads TGTGCCAGTAGTATTACCCGGACAGGAGGCTACGAGCAGTACTTC. As protein: CASSITRTGGYEQYF.

J is TRBJ1-2 and V is TRBV7-9; D may be TRBD1 (5 bases). This CDR3 region has 14 residues. Germline lookup yields CDR1 SEHNR and CDR2 FQNEAQ (reference sequence). V lost 3 bases and J lost 8, with 16 bases in between. CDR3 DNA: TGTGCCAGCAGCTTGTTCCAGGGCCAGAGGGGCTACACCTTC. This gives the protein CASSLFQGQRGYTF.

The V and J genes are TRBV12-5 and TRBJ2-5; TRBD2 matches 11 bases. V was pared by 1 base and J by 4 bases, with 2 bases of the junction left unmatched. The CDR3 extends over 15 amino acids. Germline CDR1 LGHNT, CDR2 FRNRAP. In DNA form, the CDR3 reads TGTGCTAGTGGTTTGGCTCTAGCGGGGGGAGAGACCCAGTACTTC. Protein product: CASGLALAGGETQYF.

The chain employs TRBV5-6 and TRBJ2-7; weak D call: TRBD1 (5 bases). This CDR3 region has 13 residues. Trimming stripped 3 bases from V and 7 bases from J, with 14 bases between. CDR1 is SGHDT and CDR2 is YYEEEE in the germline V gene. The CDR3 bases are TGTGCCAGCAGCTGGGGCTCCCCTGGGGAGCAGTACTTC. It yields the protein CASSWGSPGEQYF.

The J gene is TRBJ2-7, the V gene TRBV5-4; 9 nucleotides align to TRBD1. Germline CDR1 is SGHNT and CDR2 is YYREEE (reference sequence). V shed 3 bases and J 1 base; nucleotides not matched to a gene: 2. The CDR3 is 14 residues long. The CDR3 nucleotides read TGTGCCAGCAGCTGGGGGACAGGGTCCTACGAGCAGTACTTC. This sequence encodes CASSWGTGSYEQYF. Full variable domain (rest looked up from reference TRBV5-4 and TRBJ2-7): ETGVTQSPTHLIKTRGQQVTLRCSSQSGHNTVSWYQQALGQGPQFIFQYYREEENGRGNFPPRFSGLQFPNYSSELNVNALELDDSALYLCASSWGTGSYEQYFGPGTRLTVT.

This clone appeared once. J is TRBJ2-5 and V is TRBV19; tentative D call: TRBD1 (6 bases). The CDR3 contains 15 residues. The V gene's germline CDR1 is LNHDA and CDR2 SQIVND (reference sequence). The V end was cut by 6 bases, the J end by 3 bases, with 17 bases between. The CDR3 reads CASRDTGSWEETQYF. As DNA, the CDR3 is TGTGCCAGTAGAGATACAGGGAGTTGGGAAGAGACCCAGTACTTC.

The genes are TRBV7-6 and TRBJ2-1, with D maybe TRBD1 (6 bases). The V end lost 5 bases, the J end lost 7 bases, and 21 bases lay between the germline ends. This CDR3 region has 16 residues. Germline loops: CDR1 SGHVS, CDR2 FNYEAQ. The CDR3 reads CASSPSVGQGKNEQFF. The CDR3 nucleotides read TGTGCCAGCAGCCCATCCGTGGGACAAGGTAAAAATGAGCAGTTCTTC. Looking up the rest from reference TRBV7-6 and TRBJ2-1 gives the full variable domain: GAGVSQSPRYKVTKRGQDVALRCDPISGHVSLYWYRQALGQGPEFLTYFNYEAQQDKSGLPNDRFSAERPEGSISTLTIQRTEQRDSAMYRCASSPSVGQGKNEQFFGPGTRLTVL.

This clone was seen just once. The chain employs TRBV5-1 and TRBJ2-3; TRBD2 matches 9 bases. With 2 bases clipped from V and 1 base from J, the junction kept 5 bases outside the gene matches. The CDR3 contains 16 residues. Germline values: CDR1 SGHRS, CDR2 YFSETQ. The DNA for the CDR3 is TGCGCCAGCAGCTTATGGCCTAGCGGGGGCACAGATACGCAGTATTTT. Translating it yields CASSLWPSGGTDTQYF. The full variable domain, in which reference TRBV5-1 and TRBJ2-3 provide the parts outside the CDR3, is KAGVTQTPRYLIKTRGQQVTLSCSPISGHRSVSWYQQTPGQGLQFLFEYFSETQRNKGNFPGRFSGRQFSNSRSEMNVSTLELGDSALYLCASSLWPSGGTDTQYFGPGTRLTVL.

About this clone itself: At one end the junction does not follow the germline gene, possibly because of a read error. Other DNA variants within this sample encode the same CDR3. The gene calls are TRBV27 and TRBJ1-2; D gene unclear. Germline V gene data show CDR1 as MNHEY and CDR2 as SMNVEV (reference sequence). CDR3 length: 13 amino acids. For the CDR3, the DNA is TGTGCCAGTAGTTATATCTCGGGTGGTGGCTACACCTTC. Translated: CASSYISGGGYTF.

The chain links TRBV7-2 to TRBJ2-1; 15 bases are a match to TRBD2. The CDR3 is 16 amino acids. Trimming removed 5 bases from V and 6 bases from J; junction bases left unmatched: 5. Germline CDR1 reads SGHTA; CDR2 reads FQGNSA. Here the CDR3 DNA reads TGTGCCAGCAGCCCAGGACTAGCGGGGGGGCCCAATGAGCAGTTCTTC. Amino acids: CASSPGLAGGPNEQFF. Combining the CDR3 with reference TRBV7-2 and TRBJ2-1 gives the whole variable domain GAGVSQSPSNKVTEKGKDVELRCDPISGHTALYWYRQSLGQGLEFLIYFQGNSAPDKSGLPSDRFSAERTGGSVSTLTIQRTQQEDSAVYLCASSPGLAGGPNEQFFGPGTRLTVL.

The gene calls are TRBV25-1 and TRBJ2-2; perhaps TRBD1 as D (6 bases). The CDR3 contains 16 residues. Germline CDR1 MGHDK, CDR2 SYGVNS. Trimming left V 6 bases short and J 3 bases short, with 17 bases between. CDR3 sequence (DNA): TGTGCCAGCAGGGGGAACCAGGGGCTCTACACCGGGGAGCTGTTTTTT. Protein sequence: CASRGNQGLYTGELFF. The entire variable domain, with the rest obtained from reference TRBV25-1 and TRBJ2-2, is as follows: EADIYQTPRYLVIGTGKKITLECSQTMGHDKMYWYQQDPGMELHLIHYSYGVNSTEKGDLSSESTVSRIRTEHFPLTLESARPSHTSQYLCASRGNQGLYTGELFFGEGSRLTVL.

The genes are TRBV27 and TRBJ1-4; no clear D gene. CDR1 and CDR2 from the germline V gene are MNHEY and SMNVEV (reference sequence). The V end was cut by 4 bases, the J end by 7 bases, with 10 bases between. CDR3 length equals 13 residues. For the CDR3, the DNA is TGTGCCAGCAGTTGGGGTAATGGTGAAAAACTGTTTTTT. The encoded protein is CASSWGNGEKLFF.

The chain has TRBV29-1 and TRBJ2-7; 7 nucleotides align to TRBD1. Looked up from germline, CDR1 is SQVTM and CDR2 is ANQGSEA. J lost 5 bases, V lost 4 bases, and 8 bases had no gene match. The length of the CDR3 is 13 residues. CDR3 nucleotides: TGCAGCGTTGGACAGGGCATAGGCAACGAGCAGTACTTC. Translation gives CSVGQGIGNEQYF.

The chain couples TRBV28 to TRBJ1-5; no definite D call. CDR1 and CDR2 (germline): MDHEN, SYDVKM. The CDR3 consists of 17 residues. Trimming shortened V by 8 bases and J by 3 bases, and 23 bases separated the two germline ends. The CDR3 sequence: CASGPLPGMAFNQPQHF. CDR3 DNA: TGTGCCAGCGGACCTCTCCCCGGGATGGCCTTCAATCAGCCCCAGCATTTT.

This rearrangement joins TRBV29-1 to TRBJ1-1; weak D call: TRBD1 (6 bases). Trimming took 4 bases from V and 4 from J, leaving 10 bases between them. This CDR3 comprises 12 residues. Per the germline V gene, CDR1 is SQVTM and CDR2 is ANQGSEA. In DNA form, the CDR3 reads TGCAGCGTTGGGGGGCCCGGCACTGAAGCTTTCTTT. Its protein is CSVGGPGTEAFF. Variable domain in full (rest from reference TRBV29-1 and TRBJ1-1): SAVISQKPSRDICQRGTSLTIQCQVDSQVTMMFWYRQQPGQSLTLIATANQGSEATYESGFVIDKFPISRPNLTFSTLTVSNMSPEDSSIYLCSVGGPGTEAFFGQGTRLTVV.

This sequence joins TRBV5-6 and TRBJ1-3; perhaps TRBD1 as D (6 bases). Germline V gives CDR1 SGHDT, CDR2 YYEEEE. This CDR3 region has 13 residues. Trimming pared 3 bases from V and 2 bases from J, leaving 6 bases between. CDR3 in amino acids: CASSWDTGNTIYF. The CDR3 bases are TGTGCCAGCAGCTGGGACACTGGAAACACCATATATTTT.

The rearrangement links TRBV4-2 to TRBJ1-1; weak D call: TRBD1 (6 bases). V lost 4 bases and J 3 bases, leaving 12 bases between the germline ends. Germline assignment: CDR1 LGHNA and CDR2 YNFKEQ. The CDR3 is 14 amino acids. CDR3: CASSRSQGYTEAFF. Written as DNA, the CDR3 is TGTGCCAGCAGCCGGTCACAGGGCTACACTGAAGCTTTCTTT.